The 26 T cell receptor beta chains in this list originate from one sample, sequenced in a study of blood T cell repertoires in COVID-19. Here immunoSEQ multiplex PCR was the method, and the copy in TCRdb shows in-frame clones only, minus some. The profile shows 20,000 to 25,000 clones, around nine tenths of them singletons. The sample consisted of peripheral blood. Source of these receptors: a woman in her seventies with active COVID-19.

This chain connects TRBV6-5 to TRBJ2-2; 8 bases agree with TRBD1. Germline CDR1 reads MNHEY; CDR2 reads SVGAGI. The trim removed 7 bases at V and 8 bases at J, leaving 6 bases unmatched. The CDR3 is 13 amino acids. The DNA of the CDR3 is TGTGCCAGCAAACGGACAGGGTTGGGGGAGCTGTTTTTT. This encodes CASKRTGLGELFF.

The chain joins TRBV7-9 to TRBJ2-1, with D possibly TRBD1 on 5 matching bases. This CDR3 has 13 residues. From germline, CDR1 is SEHNR and CDR2 FQNEAQ (reference sequence). Between the trimmed V and J ends, which lost 1 base and 6 bases, there was a span of 7 bases. In DNA form, the CDR3 reads TGTGCCAGCAGCTTAGGGACAAGCAATGAGCAGTTCTTC. Its protein is CASSLGTSNEQFF.

The rearrangement links TRBV25-1 to TRBJ2-1; D may be TRBD2 (5 bases). V lost 6 bases to trimming and J lost 5 bases, with 14 bases between them. The CDR3 is 14 amino acids. Germline V lookup: CDR1 MGHDK, CDR2 SYGVNS. CDR3 bases: TGTGCCAGCAGCGCCTCCGGGATCCACAATGAGCAGTTCTTC. It codes for CASSASGIHNEQFF.

The rearrangement joins TRBV28 to TRBJ2-7; the D gene is possibly TRBD1 (6 bases). Germline loops: CDR1 MDHEN, CDR2 SYDVKM. Trimming took 3 bases from V and 7 from J, leaving 16 bases between them. This CDR3 comprises 14 residues. The CDR3, as DNA: TGTGCCAGCAGTTTTGGGACACTCCTAGGGGAGCAGTACTTC. Its protein is CASSFGTLLGEQYF.

This clone was found once. The V gene is TRBV5-1, the J gene TRBJ1-2, with no clear D. CDR1 is SGHRS, CDR2 YFSETQ, per germline. The CDR3 is made up of 15 amino acids. V was clipped by 6 bases and J by 0 bases, with 15 bases between them. CDR3 region: CASTPTPGANYGYTF. The CDR3 bases are TGCGCCAGCACCCCTACCCCCGGGGCTAACTATGGCTACACCTTC.

This CDR3 reads CASSFNRGSNQPQHF. CDR3 in DNA: TGTGCCAGCAGCTTTAACAGGGGGAGCAATCAGCCCCAGCATTTT. The rearrangement links TRBV5-8 to TRBJ1-5; 8 nucleotides line up with TRBD1. Germline V gene lookup returns CDR1 SGHTS and CDR2 YDEGEE. V trimming: 2 bases; J trimming: 1 base; junction bases outside the gene matches: 2. The CDR3 totals 15 residues.

V and J are TRBV6-6 and TRBJ2-5, with 8 bases aligning to TRBD2. There are 12 residues in the CDR3. Trimming at V came to 6 bases and at J to 12 bases, leaving 9 bases not matched to a gene. Germline V gene sequence: CDR1 MNHNY, CDR2 SVGAGI (reference sequence). The CDR3 loop reads CASRGARGEKYF. As DNA, the CDR3 is TGTGCCAGCAGAGGGGCGCGGGGGGAGAAGTACTTC.

This chain joins TRBV13 and TRBJ2-2; no clear D. This CDR3 is 13 amino acids long. Germline V CDR1 and CDR2: PRHDT, FYEKMQ (reference sequence). Trimming took 0 bases from V and 5 from J, leaving 4 bases between them. The CDR3 DNA reads TGTGCCAGCAGCTTAGGCGGGACCGGGGAGCTGTTTTTT. This encodes CASSLGGTGELFF.

By sample fraction, this clone is medium-sized. The CDR3 bases are TGTGCCAGCAGCTTATATCCCTTCTCTAGATTTTCCGGGGAGCTGTTTTTT. Its translation is CASSLYPFSRFSGELFF. The rearrangement links TRBV7-8 to TRBJ2-2; no definite D call. The V gene's germline CDR1 is SGHVS and CDR2 FQNEAQ. Trimming stripped 2 bases from V and 6 bases from J, with 19 bases between. The CDR3 contains 17 residues.

The J gene is TRBJ2-4, the V gene TRBV3-1 (or the pseudogene TRBV3-2), with D unclear. The CDR3 is made up of 14 amino acids. Germline CDR1 and CDR2: LGHDT and YNNKEL (reference sequence). V was shortened by 0 bases and J by 4 bases, with 7 bases between the two germline ends. CDR3 sequence reads: CASSQDMAKNIQYF. The CDR3 DNA reads TGTGCCAGCAGCCAAGATATGGCAAAAAACATTCAGTACTTC.

V gene TRBV5-1 combines with J gene TRBJ1-2, with a tentative D call TRBD1 (6 bases). CDR1 is SGHRS and CDR2 is YFSETQ in the germline V gene. V gave up 4 bases and J gave up 6 bases, with 13 bases separating them. The CDR3 runs to 13 residues. DNA for the CDR3: TGCGCCAGCAGCCAACAGGGTCGTAATGGCTACACCTTC. Residues: CASSQQGRNGYTF.

The J gene is TRBJ2-7, the V gene TRBV2; the D gene is possibly TRBD2 (7 bases). Deletions cut 5 bases from V and 0 bases from J, with 17 bases between. Germline lookup yields CDR1 SNHLY and CDR2 FYNNEI. The CDR3 totals 16 residues. The CDR3 protein is CASSSEGGAISYEQYF. The CDR3 DNA is TGTGCCAGCAGTTCCGAGGGGGGGGCGATCTCCTACGAGCAGTACTTC.

V usage is TRBV9 and J usage is TRBJ1-2, with TRBD1 matching 8 bases. Germline CDR1 SGDLS, CDR2 YYNGEE. J was trimmed by 4 bases and V by 7 bases; bases with no gene match: 12. The CDR3 sequence is 15 residues long. CDR3 bases: TGTGCCAGCTCCCCGACAGGGGTATCCCTCTATGGCTACACCTTC. Its translation: CASSPTGVSLYGYTF.

This rearrangement joins TRBV10-3 to TRBJ2-1; possible D gene TRBD1, 6 bases. Deletions cut 0 bases from V and 5 bases from J, with 14 bases between. Germline-derived CDR1 and CDR2 are ENHRY and SYGVKD. CDR3 size: 16 residues. The CDR3 protein is CAISESIWAGDNEQFF. In DNA form, the CDR3 reads TGTGCCATCAGTGAGTCGATTTGGGCAGGGGACAATGAGCAGTTCTTC.

The rearrangement joins TRBV27 to TRBJ2-3; 7 bases are a match to TRBD2. This CDR3 comprises 15 residues. V lost 10 bases to trimming and J lost 2 bases; unmatched junction nucleotides: 12. Germline CDR1 is MNHEY and CDR2 is SMNVEV (reference sequence). Here the CDR3 DNA reads TGTGCCATCGCCCGGGGAGCGGGGTCCACAGATACGCAGTATTTT. Translating gives CAIARGAGSTDTQYF.

This CDR3 is CASSDPGGGGYNEQFF. The CDR3 coding sequence is TGTGCCAGCAGCGACCCAGGGGGCGGCGGGTACAATGAGCAGTTCTTC. This sequence joins TRBV11-2 and TRBJ2-1, with 8 nucleotides matching TRBD1. Losses at the gene ends were 5 bases for V and 4 bases for J; bases not matched to a gene: 10. This CDR3 is 16 amino acids long. Germline CDR1 is SGHAT and CDR2 is FQNNGV.

This chain connects TRBV7-9 to TRBJ2-3; possible D gene TRBD2, 6 bases. CDR3 length equals 14 residues. Germline V CDR1 and CDR2: SEHNR, FQNEAQ (reference sequence). Trimming left V 5 bases short and J 6 bases short, with 15 bases between. In DNA, the CDR3 is TGTGCCAGCAGCCCCGGACTGAGCGGGGATACGCAGTATTTT. Translating it yields CASSPGLSGDTQYF.

The genes are TRBV27 and TRBJ2-1; the match to TRBD1 covers 8 bases. The V gene's germline CDR1 is MNHEY and CDR2 SMNVEV (reference sequence). The CDR3 sequence is 17 residues long. Trimming cost V 4 bases and J 1 base; bases outside gene matches: 9. The CDR3 sequence is CASSSYGTGWSYNEQFF. DNA for the CDR3: TGTGCCAGCAGTTCATACGGGACAGGCTGGTCCTACAATGAGCAGTTCTTC.

V gene TRBV18 combines with J gene TRBJ2-7; maybe TRBD2 (5 bases). Trimming pared 3 bases from V and 3 bases from J, leaving 9 bases between. Germline V CDR1 and CDR2: KGHSH, LQKENI. CDR3 length: 13 amino acids. The CDR3 loop is CASSPGLFYEQYF. The CDR3 nucleotides read TGTGCCAGCTCACCTGGACTTTTCTACGAGCAGTACTTC.

The chain has TRBV6-5 and TRBJ2-7; D is unclear. V was clipped by 4 bases and J by 4 bases, with 11 bases between them. This CDR3 is 13 amino acids long. Looked up from germline, CDR1 is MNHEY and CDR2 is SVGAGI. CDR3 amino acids: CASSSPTWYEQYF. The CDR3 bases are TGTGCCAGCAGTTCACCAACATGGTACGAGCAGTACTTC.

This chain links TRBV4-1 with TRBJ2-7; TRBD1 matches 8 bases. V lost 2 bases, J lost 6 bases, and 6 bases stayed unmatched. Germline loops: CDR1 MGHRA, CDR2 YSYEKL. The CDR3 runs to 14 residues. CDR3 protein: CASSQPRTGPEQYF. Written as DNA, the CDR3 is TGCGCCAGCAGCCAACCGCGGACAGGGCCCGAGCAGTACTTC.

V gene TRBV25-1 combines with J gene TRBJ1-4; perhaps TRBD1 as D (5 bases). Trimming pared 3 bases from V and 8 bases from J, leaving 13 bases between. This CDR3 spans 14 amino acids. Per the germline V gene, CDR1 is MGHDK and CDR2 is SYGVNS. The CDR3 sequence: CASSELGAGEKLFF. The CDR3 nucleotides read TGTGCCAGCAGTGAGTTAGGGGCCGGCGAAAAACTGTTTTTT. Together with reference TRBV25-1 and TRBJ1-4, the CDR3 gives the full variable domain: EADIYQTPRYLVIGTGKKITLECSQTMGHDKMYWYQQDPGMELHLIHYSYGVNSTEKGDLSSESTVSRIRTEHFPLTLESARPSHTSQYLCASSELGAGEKLFFGSGTQLSVL.

This chain uses TRBV11-2 with TRBJ2-7; D perhaps matches TRBD1 (6 bases). The V end lost 4 bases, the J end lost 2 bases, and 15 bases lay between the germline ends. This CDR3 spans 15 amino acids. Germline V CDR1 and CDR2: SGHAT, FQNNGV. The CDR3 here is CASSSRPGGAYEQYF. The CDR3 DNA is TGTGCCAGCAGCTCCCGACCTGGGGGCGCCTACGAGCAGTACTTC.

The V call is TRBV7-9, the J call TRBJ2-1; tentatively, D is TRBD2 (5 bases). Trimming stripped 1 base from V and 5 bases from J, with 9 bases between. This CDR3 spans 14 amino acids. Germline assignment: CDR1 SEHNR and CDR2 FQNEAQ (reference sequence). This CDR3 reads CASSLGGLNNEQFF. DNA of the CDR3: TGTGCCAGCAGCTTAGGAGGGCTGAACAATGAGCAGTTCTTC.

This chain uses TRBV5-1 with TRBJ1-1, with TRBD1 matching over 9 bases. CDR1 and CDR2 from the germline V gene are SGHRS and YFSETQ. J was trimmed by 3 bases and V by 6 bases; bases with no gene match: 9. The CDR3 is 15 residues long. CDR3: CASTASGQGYTEAFF. The CDR3 bases are TGCGCCAGCACCGCCTCCGGACAGGGGTACACTGAAGCTTTCTTT.

This rearrangement joins TRBV4-1 to TRBJ2-3; weak D call: TRBD1 (6 bases). V lost 3 bases and J lost 0, with 10 bases in between. The CDR3 consists of 15 residues. Germline V gene lookup returns CDR1 MGHRA and CDR2 YSYEKL. Written as DNA, the CDR3 is TGCGCCAGCAGCCACCGGGACATTAGCACAGATACGCAGTATTTT. Amino acids: CASSHRDISTDTQYF.